This TCR beta chain was captured by sequencing in a study of post-analysis software for immune sequencing data. Whole-study context: The courses of disease that were included comprised relapsing-remitting, secondary progressive and progressive-relapsing multiple sclerosis. Study results and limitations: Samples prepared in the same batch strongly co-clustered by F measure. Compared with controls, patients had more of five TRBV segments, including TRBV5-6, TRBV5-1 and TRBV20-1.

The authors incorporated unique molecular identifiers into the TCR beta cDNA libraries. In TCRdb, the PCR reads were re-called with MiXCR into one record per CDR3 protein. Of about 380,000 distinct CDR3 sequences in the sample, less than 40% were seen once. There are a few counts of this clonotype. What it binds is unknown. Germline assignment: CDR1 KGHSH and CDR2 LQKENI. Trimming cost V 3 bases and J 0 bases, with 9 bases left between them. The CDR3 has 15 amino acids. The chain uses TRBV18 and TRBJ2-4, with D maybe TRBD2 (5 bases). This sequence was found in a girl aged 10-17 years with multiple sclerosis. Sequencing was performed on blood. The CDR3 region has the DNA TGTGCCAGCTCACCCCCGGGATTAGCCAAAAACATTCAGTACTTC. This gives the protein CASSPPGLAKNIQYF.